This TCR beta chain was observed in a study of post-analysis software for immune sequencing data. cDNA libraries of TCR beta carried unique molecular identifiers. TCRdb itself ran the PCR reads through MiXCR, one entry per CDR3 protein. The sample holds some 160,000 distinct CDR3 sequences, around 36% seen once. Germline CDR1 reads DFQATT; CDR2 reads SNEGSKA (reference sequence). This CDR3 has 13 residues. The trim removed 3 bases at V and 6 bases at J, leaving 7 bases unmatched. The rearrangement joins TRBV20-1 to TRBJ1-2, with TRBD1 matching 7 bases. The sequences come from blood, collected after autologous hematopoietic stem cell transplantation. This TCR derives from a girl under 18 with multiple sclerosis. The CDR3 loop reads CSASSRGVDGYTF. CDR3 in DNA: TGCAGTGCTAGTTCCAGGGGGGTGGATGGCTACACCTTC.